This is a list of T cell receptor beta chains from one sample in a study of blood T cell repertoires in COVID-19. Measured with immunoSEQ multiplex PCR; TCRdb has only the in-frame clones, and not every one. The sample shows 75,000 to 90,000 clones, about 80% of them seen only once. The sequencing sample was made of peripheral blood. Receptors were obtained from a woman in her 70s with acute or convalescent COVID-19. Each CDR3 is given without its conserved first and last residue. Fields, in order: CDR3 length, J gene, V gene, CDR3 protein.

>14|TRBJ2-2|TRBV19
ASSDKRGGNTGELF
>13|TRBJ1-3|TRBV5-5
ASSLDPGRGNTIY
>13|TRBJ2-2|TRBV7-6
ASSLVAGDTGELF
>14|TRBJ1-1|TRBV5-4
ASSLERTGVNTEAF
>10|TRBJ1-6|TRBV6-5
ASSFGGSPLH
>15|TRBJ2-2|TRBV27
ASSLTGTGPIGGELF
>16|TRBJ1-5|TRBV11-2
ASTLEAALDPYNQPQH
>12|TRBJ2-7|TRBV5-1
ASSLDTGNYEQY
>13|TRBJ2-2|TRBV2
ASREQGVNTGELF
>11|TRBJ2-5|TRBV24-1
ATSSQERETQY
>16|TRBJ2-6|TRBV7-2
ASSLEAGGGSGANVLT
>13|TRBJ2-3|TRBV7-2
ASSLVGLATDTQY
>13|TRBJ1-4|TRBV27
ASSFGDRGREKLF
>16|TRBJ2-3|TRBV6-6
ASSLVRAGRERTDTQY